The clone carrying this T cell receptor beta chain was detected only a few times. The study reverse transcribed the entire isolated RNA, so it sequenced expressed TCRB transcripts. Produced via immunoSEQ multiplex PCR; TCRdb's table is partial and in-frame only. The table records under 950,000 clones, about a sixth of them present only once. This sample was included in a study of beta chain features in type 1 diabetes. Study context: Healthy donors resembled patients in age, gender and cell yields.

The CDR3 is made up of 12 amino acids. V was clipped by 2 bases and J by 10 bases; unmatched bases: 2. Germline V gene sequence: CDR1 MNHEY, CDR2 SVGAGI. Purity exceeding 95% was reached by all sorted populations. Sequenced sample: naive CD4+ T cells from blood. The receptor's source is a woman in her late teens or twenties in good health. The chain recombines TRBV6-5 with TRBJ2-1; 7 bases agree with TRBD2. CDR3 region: CASSYGSGEQFF. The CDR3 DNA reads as TGTGCCAGCAGTTACGGTAGCGGGGAGCAGTTCTTC.